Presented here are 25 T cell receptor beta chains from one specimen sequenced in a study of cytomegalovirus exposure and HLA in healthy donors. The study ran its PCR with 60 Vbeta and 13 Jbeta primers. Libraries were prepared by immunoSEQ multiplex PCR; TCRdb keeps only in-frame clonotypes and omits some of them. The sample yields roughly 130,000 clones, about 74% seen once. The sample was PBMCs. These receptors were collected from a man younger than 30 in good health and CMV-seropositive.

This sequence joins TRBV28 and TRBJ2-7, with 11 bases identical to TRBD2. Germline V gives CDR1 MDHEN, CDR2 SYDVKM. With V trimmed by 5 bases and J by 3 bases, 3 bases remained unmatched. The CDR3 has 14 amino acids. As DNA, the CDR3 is TGTGCCAGCAGTGGGACTAGCGGATTCTACGAGCAGTACTTC. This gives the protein CASSGTSGFYEQYF.

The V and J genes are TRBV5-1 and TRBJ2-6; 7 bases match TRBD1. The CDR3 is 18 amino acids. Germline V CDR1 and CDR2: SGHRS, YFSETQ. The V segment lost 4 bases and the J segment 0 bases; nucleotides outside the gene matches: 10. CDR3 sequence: CASSTTGATHSGANVLTF. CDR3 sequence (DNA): TGCGCCAGCAGCACTACAGGGGCGACCCACTCTGGGGCCAACGTCCTGACTTTC.

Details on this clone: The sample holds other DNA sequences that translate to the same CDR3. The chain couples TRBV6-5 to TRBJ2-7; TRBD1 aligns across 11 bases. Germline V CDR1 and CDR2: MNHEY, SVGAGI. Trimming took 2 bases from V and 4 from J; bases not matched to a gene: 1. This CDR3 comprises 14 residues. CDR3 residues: CASSYGQGAYEQYF. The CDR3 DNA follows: TGTGCCAGCAGTTACGGACAGGGGGCGTACGAGCAGTACTTC.

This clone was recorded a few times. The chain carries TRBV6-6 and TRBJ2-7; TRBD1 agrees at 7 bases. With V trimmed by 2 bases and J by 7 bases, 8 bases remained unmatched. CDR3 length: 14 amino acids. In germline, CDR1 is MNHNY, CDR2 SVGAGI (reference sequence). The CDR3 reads CASSYDGTAREQYF. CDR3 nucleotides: TGTGCCAGCAGTTACGACGGGACAGCGCGGGAGCAGTACTTC.

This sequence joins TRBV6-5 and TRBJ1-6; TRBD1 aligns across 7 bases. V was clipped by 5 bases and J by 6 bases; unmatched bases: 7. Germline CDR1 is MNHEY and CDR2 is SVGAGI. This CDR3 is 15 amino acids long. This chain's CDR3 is CASSRATGRNSPLHF. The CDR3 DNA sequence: TGTGCCAGCAGTAGGGCGACAGGGCGTAATTCACCCCTCCACTTT.

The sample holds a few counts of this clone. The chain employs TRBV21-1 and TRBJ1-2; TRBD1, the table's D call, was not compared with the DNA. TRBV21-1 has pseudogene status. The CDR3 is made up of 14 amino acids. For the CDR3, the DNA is TGTGCCAGCAGCAAAAGGACAGTCCCCACAGGCTACACCTTC. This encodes CASSKRTVPTGYTF.

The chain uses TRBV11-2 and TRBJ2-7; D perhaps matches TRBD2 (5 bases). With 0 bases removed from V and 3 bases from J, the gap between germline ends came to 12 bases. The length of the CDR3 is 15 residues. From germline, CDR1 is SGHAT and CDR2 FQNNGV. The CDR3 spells CASSLDSYGIYEQYF. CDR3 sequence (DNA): TGTGCCAGCAGCTTAGATAGTTACGGGATCTACGAGCAGTACTTC.

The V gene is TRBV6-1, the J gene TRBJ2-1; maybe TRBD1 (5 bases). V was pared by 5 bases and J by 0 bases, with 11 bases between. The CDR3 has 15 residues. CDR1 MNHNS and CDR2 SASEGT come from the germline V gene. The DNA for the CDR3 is TGTGCCAGCAGTCCAGGGTCTAGCTCCTACAATGAGCAGTTCTTC. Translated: CASSPGSSSYNEQFF.

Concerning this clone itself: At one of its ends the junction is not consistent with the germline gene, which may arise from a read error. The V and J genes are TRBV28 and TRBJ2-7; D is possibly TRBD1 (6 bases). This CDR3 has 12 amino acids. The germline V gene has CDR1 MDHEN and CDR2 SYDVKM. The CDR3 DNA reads TGTGCCAGCAGTCCGGACAGAGGAGCAGTGGACTTC. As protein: CASSPDRGAVDF. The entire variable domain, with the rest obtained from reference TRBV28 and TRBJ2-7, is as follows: DVKVTQSSRYLVKRTGEKVFLECVQDMDHENMFWYRQDPGLGLRLIYFSYDVKMKEKGDIPEGYSVSREKKERFSLILESASTNQTSMYLCASSPDRGAVDFGPGTRLTVT.

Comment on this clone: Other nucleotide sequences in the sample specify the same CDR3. The CDR3 is CASSYGQGAYEQYF. CDR3 nucleotides: TGTGCCAGCAGCTACGGGCAGGGGGCCTACGAGCAGTACTTC. The chain is built from TRBV6-5 and TRBJ2-7; 7 nucleotides line up with TRBD1. The V gene end was trimmed by 6 bases and the J gene end by 2 bases; junction bases not matched to a gene: 7. The CDR3 sequence is 14 residues long. CDR1 MNHEY and CDR2 SVGAGI come from the germline V gene.

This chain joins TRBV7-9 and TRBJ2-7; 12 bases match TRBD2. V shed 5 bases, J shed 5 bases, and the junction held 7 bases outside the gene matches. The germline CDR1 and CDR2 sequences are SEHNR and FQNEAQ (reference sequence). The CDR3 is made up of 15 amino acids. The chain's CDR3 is CASSPWTSGTHEQYF. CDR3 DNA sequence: TGTGCCAGCAGCCCTTGGACTAGCGGGACCCACGAGCAGTACTTC.

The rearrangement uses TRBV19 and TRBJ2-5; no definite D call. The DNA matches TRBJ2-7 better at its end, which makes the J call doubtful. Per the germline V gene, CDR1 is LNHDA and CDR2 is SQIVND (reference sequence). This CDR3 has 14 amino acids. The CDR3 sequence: CASSIRGWSYEQYF. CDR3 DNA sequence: TGTGCCAGTAGTATACGAGGTTGGAGCTACGAGCAGTACTTC.

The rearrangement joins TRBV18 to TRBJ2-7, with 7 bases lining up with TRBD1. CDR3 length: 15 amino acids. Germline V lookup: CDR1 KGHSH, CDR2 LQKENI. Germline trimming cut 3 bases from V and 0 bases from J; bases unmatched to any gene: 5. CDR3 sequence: CASSPRTGPSYEQYF. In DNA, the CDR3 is TGTGCCAGCTCACCTCGGACAGGACCCTCCTACGAGCAGTACTTC.

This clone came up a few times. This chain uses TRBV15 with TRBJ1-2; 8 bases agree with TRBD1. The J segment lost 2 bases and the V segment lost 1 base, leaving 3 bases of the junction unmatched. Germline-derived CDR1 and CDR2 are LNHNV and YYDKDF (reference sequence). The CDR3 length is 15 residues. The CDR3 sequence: CATSRGTGHNYGYTF. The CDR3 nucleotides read TGTGCCACCAGCAGAGGGACAGGGCACAACTATGGCTACACCTTC.

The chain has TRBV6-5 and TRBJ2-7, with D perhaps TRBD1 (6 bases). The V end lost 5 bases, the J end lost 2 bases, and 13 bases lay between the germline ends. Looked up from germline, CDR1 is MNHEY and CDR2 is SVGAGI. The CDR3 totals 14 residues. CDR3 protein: CASSQQGLPYEQYF. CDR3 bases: TGTGCCAGCAGTCAACAGGGCCTCCCCTACGAGCAGTACTTC.

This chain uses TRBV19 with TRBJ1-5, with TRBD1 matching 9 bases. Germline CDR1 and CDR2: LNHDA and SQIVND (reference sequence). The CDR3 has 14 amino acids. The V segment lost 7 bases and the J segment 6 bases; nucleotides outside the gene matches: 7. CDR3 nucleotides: TGTGCCAGTACAGGGACAGGGTTGGGTCAGCCCCAGCATTTT. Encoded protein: CASTGTGLGQPQHF.

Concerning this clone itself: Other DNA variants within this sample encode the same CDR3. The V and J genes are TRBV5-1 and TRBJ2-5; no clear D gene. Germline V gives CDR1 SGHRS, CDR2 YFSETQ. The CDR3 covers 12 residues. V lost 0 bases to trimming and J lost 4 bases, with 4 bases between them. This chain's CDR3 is CASSLAGETQYF. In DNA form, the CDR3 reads TGCGCCAGCAGCTTGGCAGGAGAGACCCAGTACTTC.

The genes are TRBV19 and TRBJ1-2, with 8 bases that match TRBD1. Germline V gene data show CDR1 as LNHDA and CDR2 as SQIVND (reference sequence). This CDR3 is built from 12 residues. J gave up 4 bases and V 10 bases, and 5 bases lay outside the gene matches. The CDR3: CAIDRGSYGYTF. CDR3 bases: TGTGCCATTGACAGGGGAAGCTATGGCTACACCTTC.

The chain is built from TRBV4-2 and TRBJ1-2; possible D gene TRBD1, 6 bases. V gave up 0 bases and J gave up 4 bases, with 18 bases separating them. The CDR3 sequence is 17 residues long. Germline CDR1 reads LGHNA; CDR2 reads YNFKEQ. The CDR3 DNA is TGTGCCAGCAGCCAAGAGTCGGGGACACTTTTTTCCTATGGCTACACCTTC. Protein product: CASSQESGTLFSYGYTF.

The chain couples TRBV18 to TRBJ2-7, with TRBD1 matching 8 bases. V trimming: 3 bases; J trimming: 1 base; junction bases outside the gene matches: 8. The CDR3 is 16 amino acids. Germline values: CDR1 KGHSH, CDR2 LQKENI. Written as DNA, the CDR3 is TGTGCCAGCTCACCCATCCGGGACAGGACTTCCTACGAGCAGTACTTC. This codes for CASSPIRDRTSYEQYF.

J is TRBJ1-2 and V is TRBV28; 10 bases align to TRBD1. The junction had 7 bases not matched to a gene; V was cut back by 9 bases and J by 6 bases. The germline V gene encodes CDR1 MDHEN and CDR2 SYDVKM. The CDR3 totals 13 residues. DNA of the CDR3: TGTGCCAGTCGACAGGGGGCTAGGGATGGCTACACCTTC. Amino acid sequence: CASRQGARDGYTF.

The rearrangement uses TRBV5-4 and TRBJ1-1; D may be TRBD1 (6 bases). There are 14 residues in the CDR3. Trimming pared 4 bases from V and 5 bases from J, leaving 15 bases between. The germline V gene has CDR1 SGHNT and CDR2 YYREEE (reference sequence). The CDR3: CASSPPQGRTEAFF. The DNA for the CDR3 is TGTGCCAGCAGCCCACCACAGGGCAGGACTGAAGCTTTCTTT.

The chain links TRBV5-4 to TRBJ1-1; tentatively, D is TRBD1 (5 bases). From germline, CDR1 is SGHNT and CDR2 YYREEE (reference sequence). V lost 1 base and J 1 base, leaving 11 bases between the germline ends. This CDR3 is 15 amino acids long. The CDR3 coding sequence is TGTGCCAGCAGCTTGCCCCAGGGAGGGAACACTGAAGCTTTCTTT. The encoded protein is CASSLPQGGNTEAFF. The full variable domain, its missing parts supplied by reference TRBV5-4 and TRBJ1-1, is ETGVTQSPTHLIKTRGQQVTLRCSSQSGHNTVSWYQQALGQGPQFIFQYYREEENGRGNFPPRFSGLQFPNYSSELNVNALELDDSALYLCASSLPQGGNTEAFFGQGTRLTVV.

In DNA form, the CDR3 reads TGCGCCAGCAGCCAAGATCGGTCCGGTTATGAGCAGTTCTTC. It codes for CASSQDRSGYEQFF. The chain employs TRBV4-1 and TRBJ2-1; no clear D. This CDR3 spans 14 amino acids. V was clipped by 0 bases and J by 8 bases, with 11 bases between them. Germline V CDR1 and CDR2: MGHRA, YSYEKL.

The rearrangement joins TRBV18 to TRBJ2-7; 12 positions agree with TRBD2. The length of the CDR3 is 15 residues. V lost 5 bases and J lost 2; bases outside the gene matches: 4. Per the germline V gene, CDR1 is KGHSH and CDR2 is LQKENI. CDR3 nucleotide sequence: TGTGCCAGCTCAAGACCTAGCGGGAGGGCCTACGAGCAGTACTTC. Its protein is CASSRPSGRAYEQYF.